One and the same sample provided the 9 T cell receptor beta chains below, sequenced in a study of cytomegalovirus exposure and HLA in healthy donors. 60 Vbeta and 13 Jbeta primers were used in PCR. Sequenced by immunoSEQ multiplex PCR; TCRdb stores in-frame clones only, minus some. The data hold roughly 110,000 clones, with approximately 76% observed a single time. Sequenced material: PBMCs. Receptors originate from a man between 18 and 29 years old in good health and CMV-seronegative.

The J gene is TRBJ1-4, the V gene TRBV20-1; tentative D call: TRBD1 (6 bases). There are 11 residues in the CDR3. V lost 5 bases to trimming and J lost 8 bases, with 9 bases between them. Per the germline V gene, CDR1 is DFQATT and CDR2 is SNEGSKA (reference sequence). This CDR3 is CSALRGEKLFF. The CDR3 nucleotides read TGCAGTGCTCTCAGGGGCGAAAAACTGTTTTTT.

CDR3 sequence (DNA): TGTGCCAGCAGCTTACGGCAGGGCACAGATACGCAGTATTTT. Amino acid sequence: CASSLRQGTDTQYF. The rearrangement links TRBV7-2 to TRBJ2-3; D unclear. Germline V gene data show CDR1 as SGHTA and CDR2 as FQGNSA. The V end was cut by 2 bases, the J end by 1 base, with 7 bases between. This CDR3 has 14 residues.

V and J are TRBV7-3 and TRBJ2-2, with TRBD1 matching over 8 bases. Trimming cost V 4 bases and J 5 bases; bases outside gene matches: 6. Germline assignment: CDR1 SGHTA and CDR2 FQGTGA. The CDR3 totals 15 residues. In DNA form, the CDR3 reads TGTGCCAGCAGCTCTACAGGGGGTGGAACCGGGGAGCTGTTTTTT. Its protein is CASSSTGGGTGELFF.

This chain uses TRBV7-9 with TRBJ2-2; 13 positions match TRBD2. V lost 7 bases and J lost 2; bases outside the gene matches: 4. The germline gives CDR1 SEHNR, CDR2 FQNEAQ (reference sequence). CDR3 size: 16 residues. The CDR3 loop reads CASTGLAGANTGELFF. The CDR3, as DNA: TGTGCCAGCACTGGACTAGCGGGGGCAAACACCGGGGAGCTGTTTTTT.

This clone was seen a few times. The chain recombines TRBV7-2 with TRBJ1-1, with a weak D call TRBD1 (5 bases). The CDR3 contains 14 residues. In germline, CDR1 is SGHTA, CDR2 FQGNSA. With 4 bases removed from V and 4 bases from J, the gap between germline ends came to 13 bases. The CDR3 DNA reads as TGTGCCAGCAGCTATCCCTGGGGGGGCACTGAAGCTTTCTTT. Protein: CASSYPWGGTEAFF.

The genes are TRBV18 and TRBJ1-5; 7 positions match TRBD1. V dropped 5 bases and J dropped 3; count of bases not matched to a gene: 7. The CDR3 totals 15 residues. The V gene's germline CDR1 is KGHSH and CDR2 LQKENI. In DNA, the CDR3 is TGTGCCAGCTCAACTACCGGGACAGCCAATCAGCCCCAGCATTTT. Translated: CASSTTGTANQPQHF. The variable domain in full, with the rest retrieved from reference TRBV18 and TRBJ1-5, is NAGVMQNPRHLVRRRGQEARLRCSPMKGHSHVYWYRQLPEEGLKFMVYLQKENIIDESGMPKERFSAEFPKEGPSILRIQQVVRGDSAAYFCASSTTGTANQPQHFGDGTRLSIL.

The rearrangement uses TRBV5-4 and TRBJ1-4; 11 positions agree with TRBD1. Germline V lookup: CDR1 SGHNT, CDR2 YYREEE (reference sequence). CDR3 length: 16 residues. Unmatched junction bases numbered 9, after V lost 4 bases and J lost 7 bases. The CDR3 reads CASSQKTGQGGEKLFF. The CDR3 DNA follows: TGTGCCAGCAGCCAAAAGACGGGACAGGGGGGTGAAAAACTGTTTTTT.

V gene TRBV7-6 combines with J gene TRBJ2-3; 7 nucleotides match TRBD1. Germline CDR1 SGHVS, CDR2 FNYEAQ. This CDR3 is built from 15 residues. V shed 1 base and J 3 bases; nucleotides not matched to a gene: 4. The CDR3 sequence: CASSLGTGVTDTQYF. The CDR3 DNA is TGTGCCAGCAGCTTAGGAACAGGGGTGACAGATACGCAGTATTTT.

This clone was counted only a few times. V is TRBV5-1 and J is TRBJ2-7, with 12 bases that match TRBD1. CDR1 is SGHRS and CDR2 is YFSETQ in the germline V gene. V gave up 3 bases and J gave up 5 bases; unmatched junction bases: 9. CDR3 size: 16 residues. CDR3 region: CASSSRGTGGVHEQYF. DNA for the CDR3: TGCGCCAGCAGCTCGCGAGGGACAGGGGGCGTCCACGAGCAGTACTTC.